The rows below give T cell receptor beta chains drawn from one sample of a study of T cells in Graves' hyperthyroidism and ophthalmopathy. TCRdb re-called the multiplex PCR reads through MiXCR, storing one row per CDR3 protein. Among hundreds of thousands of distinct CDR3 sequences listed, 38% were seen once. Sequences were obtained from blood. These receptors were obtained from a man aged 18 to 30 with Graves' hyperthyroidism. Each CDR3 is given without its conserved first and last residue.

TRBJ1-2	TRBV10-3	AISTDRGAENPNYGYT
TRBJ1-6	TRBV24-1	ASSLYGLGGYNSPLH
TRBJ2-5	TRBV7-2	ASSLSGSGRQETQY
TRBJ1-1	TRBV9	ASSPFRGNTEAF
TRBJ2-7	TRBV4-3	ASSQVYNDRALSYEQY
TRBJ1-1	TRBV19	ASSARGVRTEAF
TRBJ1-1	TRBV6-5	ASSTFTGNTEAF
TRBJ1-6	TRBV11-3	TSSQGLNSPLH
TRBJ1-6	TRBV29-1	SVTGGGSPLH
TRBJ1-1	TRBV7-6	ASSLGPGDTEAF
TRBJ2-7	TRBV4-1	ASSQVPGQGVYEQY
TRBJ2-7	TRBV7-2	ASSRTSGRHSYEQY
TRBJ2-7	TRBV2	ASTLGYGKQY
TRBJ1-1	TRBV2	ASGLGDFTEAF
TRBJ1-5	TRBV4-2	ASSQGIGEGNQPQH
TRBJ2-5	TRBV6-6	ASTPSGLQTQY
TRBJ1-1	TRBV7-8	ASSRDRRGTEAF
TRBJ2-7	TRBV4-2	ASSQDFDRGYEQY
TRBJ2-2	TRBV2	ASSDRRTGELF
TRBJ1-1	TRBV12-3/TRBV12-4	ASSNHGQGVAEAF
TRBJ1-1	TRBV29-1	SVLRSTGTTEAF
TRBJ1-2	TRBV7-2	ASSLGPAIYGYT
TRBJ2-2	TRBV12-3/TRBV12-4	ASSLRLTGELF
TRBJ1-3	TRBV10-2	ASSVGLGNTIY
TRBJ2-6	TRBV7-2	ASSFAGTGANVLT
TRBJ2-5	TRBV9	ASSATGGRETQY
TRBJ2-7	TRBV10-3	AISDDGAEQY
TRBJ2-5	TRBV20-1	SAPGHETQY
TRBJ1-2	TRBV6-5	ASSEVGGQGLYGYT
TRBJ1-5	TRBV10-3	AISEWTGSQPQH
TRBJ2-5	TRBV5-1	ASSLLSVEGETQY
TRBJ1-1	TRBV5-1	ASSGGGSHTEAF
TRBJ2-5	TRBV20-1	SADTSEGTQY
TRBJ2-7	TRBV29-1	SVEQGGSYEQY
TRBJ2-7	TRBV2	ASSPRGSTYEQY
TRBJ1-5	TRBV7-9	ASSPLAGTGSQPQH
TRBJ1-1	TRBV10-3	ASSFVRQGDTEAF
TRBJ1-1	TRBV19	ASSIFPDRANTEAF
TRBJ1-2	TRBV6-5	ASSETGGNYGYT
TRBJ2-2	TRBV5-1	ASSLRSGGTTGELF
TRBJ2-7	TRBV24-1	AIRGRVGTYEQY
TRBJ2-2	TRBV7-2	ASSPQGLADNTGELF
TRBJ2-2	TRBV2	ASRETGAGELF
TRBJ1-3	TRBV7-9	ASSLDGTALSGNTIY
TRBJ1-5	TRBV12-3/TRBV12-4	TSSPLGGERNQPQH
TRBJ2-6	TRBV2	ANRQSSSSGANVLT
TRBJ1-6	TRBV10-3	AIISRELESPLH
TRBJ2-5	TRBV7-9	ASSLKGTGPSGAQY
TRBJ2-5	TRBV5-1	ASSLEDRGKTQY
TRBJ2-7	TRBV24-1	ATSDPGDLEGEQY
TRBJ1-2	TRBV2	ASSEYGPPDNYGYT
TRBJ1-5	TRBV5-1	ASRQGGEQPQH
TRBJ1-5	TRBV7-8	ASTNQLSNQPQH
TRBJ1-1	TRBV6-1	ASRAGVNTEAF
TRBJ1-1	TRBV29-1	STSLPNTEAF
TRBJ1-5	TRBV10-3	ASSNFPGQGGYSNQPQH
TRBJ1-4	TRBV11-2	ASSPPGTGVSKLF